Following are 24 T cell receptor beta chains from one sample sequenced in a study of OX40 agonist ivuxolimab in advanced cancers. Receptor amplification or capture employed the immunoSEQ multiplex PCR assay. TCRdb obtained this table from immuneACCESS and retained in-frame rearrangements with V and J assigned. These tables miss some clones; where compared with another copy, unresolved V genes account for less than half of the shortfall, and the remainder is unexplained. Present in this sample are around 62,000 clones, roughly 88% of which were seen just once. The ten largest clones capture around 0.29% of the sample. The input for sequencing was CD4+ or CD8+ T cells sorted from blood, taken in a trial of the OX40 agonist ivuxolimab. These receptors were taken from an adult with an advanced solid tumor such as melanoma, head and neck, liver or kidney cancer.

CDR3 nucleotide sequence: TGTGCCAGCAGCAAAGGAGCCGGGACTAGCGGGAGTCGTTTAGAGACCCAGTACTTC. It yields the protein CASSKGAGTSGSRLETQYF. This chain joins TRBV21-1 and TRBJ2-5; the DNA was not compared with TRBD2, the D call given in the table. TRBV21-1 corresponds to a pseudogene. This CDR3 spans 19 amino acids.

The V and J genes are TRBV6-5 and TRBJ1-2; D is perhaps TRBD1 (6 bases). V lost 11 bases to trimming and J lost 1 base, with 17 bases between them. Germline CDR1 reads MNHEY; CDR2 reads SVGAGI. The length of the CDR3 is 14 residues. The CDR3 is CARQEDRDNYGYTF. As DNA, the CDR3 is TGTGCCCGCCAGGAGGACAGAGATAACTATGGCTACACCTTC.

The chain recombines TRBV19 with TRBJ2-1, with D uncertain. Trimming stripped 3 bases from V and 4 bases from J, with 10 bases between. From germline, CDR1 is LNHDA and CDR2 SQIVND (reference sequence). The CDR3 is 14 residues long. Written as DNA, the CDR3 is TGTGCCAGTAGTATCCTGATGGGGTACAATGAGCAGTTCTTC. Its translation: CASSILMGYNEQFF.

The chain is built from TRBV7-3 and TRBJ1-2; possible D gene TRBD1, 5 bases. Germline V gene data show CDR1 as SGHTA and CDR2 as FQGTGA. V lost 7 bases and J lost 0, with 15 bases in between. The CDR3 has 15 amino acids. This CDR3 is CASTQGSQANYGYTF. CDR3 coding DNA: TGTGCCAGCACCCAGGGCAGCCAAGCTAACTATGGCTACACCTTC.

The rearrangement links TRBV5-4 to TRBJ2-3; D may be TRBD2 (5 bases). The CDR3 runs to 15 residues. V shed 4 bases and J shed 2 bases, with 14 bases lying between them. In germline, CDR1 is SGHNT, CDR2 YYREEE (reference sequence). CDR3 DNA sequence: TGTGCCAGCAGCCGAGGACTGGAACCCACAGATACGCAGTATTTT. Residues: CASSRGLEPTDTQYF.

This chain connects TRBV14 to TRBJ1-2; TRBD1 matches at 7 bases. CDR3 length: 12 amino acids. The J segment lost 8 bases and the V segment lost 3 bases, leaving 3 bases of the junction unmatched. CDR1 is SGHDN, CDR2 FVKESK, per germline. CDR3 nucleotides: TGTGCCAGCAGCCACGAGGGACAGGGCTACACCTTC. As protein: CASSHEGQGYTF.

This clone was picked up a small number of times. The chain is built from TRBV25-1 and TRBJ2-7; TRBD1 matches 7 bases. The CDR3 length is 15 residues. Unmatched junction bases numbered 8, after V lost 2 bases and J lost 4 bases. Germline CDR1 and CDR2: MGHDK and SYGVNS. CDR3 sequence (DNA): TGTGCCAGCAGTGAAGGGAACAGGGGAGTTTACGAGCAGTACTTC. Its translation is CASSEGNRGVYEQYF.

The chain joins TRBV9 to TRBJ2-3; no clear D gene. This CDR3 has 15 amino acids. V was shortened by 3 bases and J by 4 bases, with 15 bases between the two germline ends. Germline V lookup: CDR1 SGDLS, CDR2 YYNGEE. The CDR3 region is CASSGTWSGSDTQYF. CDR3 nucleotides: TGTGCCAGCAGCGGCACCTGGAGTGGCTCAGATACGCAGTATTTT.

Details on this clone: This same CDR3 is encoded by further DNA sequences in the sample. The chain is built from TRBV27 and TRBJ2-3; no definite D call. With 5 bases removed from V and 0 bases from J, the gap between germline ends came to 0 bases. Germline CDR1 reads MNHEY; CDR2 reads SMNVEV (reference sequence). The CDR3 contains 11 residues. In nucleotides, the CDR3 is TGTGCCAGCAGTAGCACAGATACGCAGTATTTT. Its translation is CASSSTDTQYF.

This clone was observed once. The chain has TRBV5-5 and TRBJ1-2, with D uncertain. Germline V gene data show CDR1 as SGHKS and CDR2 as YYEKEE (reference sequence). V was clipped by 1 base and J by 8 bases, with 21 bases between them. The CDR3 contains 16 residues. The CDR3 protein is CASSLLWSGSSGGYTF. In DNA, the CDR3 is TGTGCCAGCAGCTTGCTGTGGTCTGGATCTAGTGGGGGCTACACCTTC.

Written as DNA, the CDR3 is TGTGCCAGCAGCCACCAAACAGGACAAGAGACCCAGTACTTC. Amino acids: CASSHQTGQETQYF. The chain links TRBV7-2 to TRBJ2-5; D perhaps matches TRBD1 (5 bases). V was cut by 5 bases and J by 2 bases, with 12 bases left in between. Per germline, CDR1 SGHTA and CDR2 FQGNSA. The CDR3 totals 14 residues.

This clone appeared a few times. The chain links TRBV5-5 to TRBJ2-6, with D perhaps being TRBD1 or TRBD2 (5 bases each). The germline gives CDR1 SGHKS, CDR2 YYEKEE (reference sequence). The CDR3 is 18 residues long. The V end was cut by 0 bases, the J end by 0 bases, with 13 bases between. This chain's CDR3 is CASSLGPGTNSGANVLTF. CDR3 DNA: TGTGCCAGCAGCTTGGGTCCAGGGACGAACTCTGGGGCCAACGTCCTGACTTTC.

The chain recombines TRBV10-2 with TRBJ2-3, with D perhaps TRBD2 (6 bases). Trimming removed 7 bases at V and 0 bases at J, with 14 bases between. Germline V gives CDR1 WSHSY, CDR2 SAAADI. This CDR3 spans 15 amino acids. CDR3 in amino acids: CASKRAGLSTDTQYF. In DNA, the CDR3 is TGCGCCAGCAAACGGGCGGGGTTAAGCACAGATACGCAGTATTTT.

V gene TRBV5-8 combines with J gene TRBJ2-7; D is undetermined. The germline V gene encodes CDR1 SGHTS and CDR2 YDEGEE. Trimming removed 1 base at V and 6 bases at J, with 5 bases between. The CDR3 contains 11 residues. CDR3 DNA: TGTGCCAGCAGCTTGTACTCCGAGCAGTACTTC. It translates to CASSLYSEQYF.

This sequence joins TRBV5-4 and TRBJ2-5; D not certain. The CDR3 extends over 13 amino acids. Germline V gives CDR1 SGHNT, CDR2 YYREEE (reference sequence). V was shortened by 5 bases and J by 1 base, with 9 bases between the two germline ends. In DNA form, the CDR3 reads TGTGCCAGCAGACTACAACTCCAAGAGACCCAGTACTTC. Translation gives CASRLQLQETQYF.

This clone was found once. The chain uses TRBV7-9 and TRBJ2-4; no clear D. CDR3 size: 16 residues. Trimming took off 1 base at V and 0 bases at J, with 10 bases between the two ends. The germline CDR1 and CDR2 sequences are SEHNR and FQNEAQ (reference sequence). The CDR3: CASSLDGILAKNIQYF. The CDR3 DNA reads TGTGCCAGCAGCTTAGATGGCATTCTAGCCAAAAACATTCAGTACTTC.

CDR3 in amino acids: CASSLGPESSYEQYF. In nucleotides, the CDR3 is TGCGCCAGCAGCTTGGGTCCCGAGAGCTCCTACGAGCAGTACTTC. The J gene is TRBJ2-7, the V gene TRBV5-1; D not certain. Per germline, CDR1 SGHRS and CDR2 YFSETQ. The CDR3 runs 15 residues. Trimming took 0 bases from V and 0 from J, leaving 10 bases between them.

This chain connects TRBV10-2 to TRBJ2-7, with TRBD2 identical over 11 bases. There are 13 residues in the CDR3. The V and J ends lost 7 bases and 5 bases, in that order; junction bases with no gene match: 4. Per the germline V gene, CDR1 is WSHSY and CDR2 is SAAADI. The CDR3 DNA follows: TGCGCCAGCACTTTAGCGGGAGGGGACGAGCAGTACTTC. Translation: CASTLAGGDEQYF.

The genes are TRBV7-8 and TRBJ2-2; 7 bases map to TRBD1. The germline gives CDR1 SGHVS, CDR2 FQNEAQ. This CDR3 has 16 residues. V lost 5 bases and J lost 1; bases outside the gene matches: 7. The CDR3 protein is CASSKGASRNTGELFF. Here the CDR3 DNA reads TGTGCCAGCAGCAAGGGGGCTAGTAGGAACACCGGGGAGCTGTTTTTT.

The rearrangement uses TRBV25-1 and TRBJ2-5, with TRBD1 identical over 7 bases. Germline V gives CDR1 MGHDK, CDR2 SYGVNS. V lost 5 bases, J lost 4 bases, and 10 bases stayed unmatched. The CDR3 has 15 amino acids. The CDR3 sequence: CASSPDRDRGETQYF. Written as DNA, the CDR3 is TGTGCCAGCAGTCCTGACAGGGATCGGGGAGAGACCCAGTACTTC.

This clone has just one count. The J gene is TRBJ1-5, the V gene TRBV7-9; D gene ambiguous. Germline V gene lookup returns CDR1 SEHNR and CDR2 FQNEAQ (reference sequence). This CDR3 spans 15 amino acids. Trimming removed 5 bases from V and 0 bases from J, with 11 bases in between. CDR3 in amino acids: CASSEGSYSNQPQHF. CDR3 bases: TGTGCCAGCAGCGAGGGAAGTTATAGCAATCAGCCCCAGCATTTT.

The chain joins TRBV18 to TRBJ1-4; D gene unclear. There are 16 residues in the CDR3. Per germline, CDR1 KGHSH and CDR2 LQKENI. The ends were cut back, 6 bases at V and 0 bases at J, with 14 bases in the middle. The CDR3 DNA is TGTGCCAGCTCCGTCGGGCAGGTGTCAACTAATGAAAAACTGTTTTTT. This sequence encodes CASSVGQVSTNEKLFF.

This clone was observed once. The CDR3 spells CASSLGSILVETQYF. CDR3 DNA sequence: TGTGCCAGCAGCTTAGGATCAATCTTGGTAGAGACCCAGTACTTC. V is TRBV7-3 and J is TRBJ2-5; no firm D call. CDR1 and CDR2 from the germline V gene are SGHTA and FQGTGA. The CDR3 covers 15 residues. With 2 bases removed from V and 4 bases from J, the gap between germline ends came to 14 bases.

The chain joins TRBV28 to TRBJ1-2; TRBD1 aligns across 7 bases. This CDR3 has 13 amino acids. The germline gives CDR1 MDHEN, CDR2 SYDVKM. The junction had 3 bases not matched to a gene; V was cut back by 8 bases and J by 0 bases. The CDR3 reads CASDRAPNYGYTF. CDR3 bases: TGTGCCAGCGACAGGGCTCCTAACTATGGCTACACCTTC.